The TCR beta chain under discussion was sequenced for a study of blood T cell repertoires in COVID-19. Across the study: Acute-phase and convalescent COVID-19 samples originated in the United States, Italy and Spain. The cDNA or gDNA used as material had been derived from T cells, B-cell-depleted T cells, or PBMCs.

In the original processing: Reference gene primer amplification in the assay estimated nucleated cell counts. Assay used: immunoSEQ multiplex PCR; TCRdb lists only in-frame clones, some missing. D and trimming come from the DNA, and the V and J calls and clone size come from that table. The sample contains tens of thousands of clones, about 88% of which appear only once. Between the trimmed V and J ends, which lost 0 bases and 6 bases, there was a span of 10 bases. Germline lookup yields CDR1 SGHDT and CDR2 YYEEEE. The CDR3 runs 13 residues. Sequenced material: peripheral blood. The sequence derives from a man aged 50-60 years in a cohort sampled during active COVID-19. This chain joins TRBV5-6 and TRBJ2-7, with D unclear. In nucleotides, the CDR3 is TGTGCCAGCAGCTTGGGTCCGGGTTCCGAGCAGTACTTC. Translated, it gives CASSLGPGSEQYF.